The T cell receptor (beta chain) described here comes from a study of CD8 T cells in Susac syndrome. TCR beta from blood CD8+ and CD4+ T cells was sequenced. Roughly 0.45 to 1 ug RNA was reverse transcribed with random hexamers. TCR beta CDR3 was amplified by immunoSEQ multiplex PCR. This amplification extended across 54 Vbeta and 13 Jbeta segments. TCRdb re-analysed the immunoSEQ multiplex PCR reads in MiXCR, keeping a single row per CDR3 protein. The data show about 49,000 distinct CDR3 sequences, roughly 93% seen once. Per the germline V gene, CDR1 is SEHNR and CDR2 is FQNEAQ (reference sequence). This CDR3 has 17 amino acids. V was clipped by 6 bases and J by 6 bases; unmatched bases: 16.

The specimen sequenced was CD8+ T cells from PBMCs. The chain employs TRBV7-9 and TRBJ1-4; TRBD1 agrees at 7 bases. The sequence was collected from a human donor in good health. CDR3 in amino acids: CASSGPKTGLDYEKLFF. In nucleotides, the CDR3 is TGTGCCAGCAGTGGCCCCAAGACAGGGCTCGACTATGAAAAACTGTTTTTT.